The clone carrying this TCR beta chain was seen only once. Antigen specificity is unknown. The data were produced by immunoSEQ multiplex PCR, yet TCRdb's version contains in-frame clones alone and is incomplete. The sample yields about 29,000 clones, roughly four fifths seen once. This sample is drawn from a study of radiotherapy plus CTLA-4 blockade in lung cancer. Turning to the study itself: Disease control was seen in 31% of patients, objective responses in roughly 19%. Findings and limits, study-wide: Following radiotherapy plus ipilimumab, tumor-derived TCR clones expanded in the blood. Among reported predictors of response, early blood T cell clone dynamics with interferon-beta performed best.

The study treated chemo-refractory metastatic non-small-cell lung cancer patients with focal radiation plus ipilimumab CTLA-4 blockade. The CDR3 is 13 residues long. CDR1 SGHDN and CDR2 FVKESK come from the germline V gene. V lost 4 bases and J lost 4, with 7 bases in between. The V and J genes are TRBV14 and TRBJ2-2; no clear D gene. This receptor was identified in a human donor with non-small cell lung cancer that progressed on radiotherapy plus ipilimumab. The sample consisted of peripheral blood, taken from a patient treated with radiotherapy plus ipilimumab. The CDR3 protein is CASSPRVTGELFF. The CDR3 nucleotides read TGTGCCAGCAGCCCGAGAGTCACCGGGGAGCTGTTTTTT.